Shown below are 26 T cell receptor beta chains from a single sample sequenced in a study of shared clonotypes between healthy human individuals. The table came from immunoSEQ multiplex PCR; TCRdb's copy has only in-frame clones and leaves some out. The sample lists about 580,000 clones, more than 95% seen once, with 0.3% to 0.35% in the top ten. CD45RO-negative, CCR7-selected cells formed the naive CD8 fraction, which excluded terminally differentiated effector memory CD45RA+ cells. Specimen: naive CD8+ T cells sorted from blood. Receptors were obtained from a man under 40 in good health.

The chain links TRBV19 to TRBJ1-4; 11 nucleotides line up with TRBD1. Germline values: CDR1 LNHDA, CDR2 SQIVND (reference sequence). This CDR3 region has 16 residues. J gave up 3 bases and V 5 bases, and 5 bases lay outside the gene matches. The CDR3 protein is CASSPWTGGPNEKLFF. In DNA form, the CDR3 reads TGTGCCAGTAGTCCGTGGACAGGGGGCCCTAATGAAAAACTGTTTTTT.

CDR3 loop: CASNPAGSGISSYNEQFF. The CDR3, as DNA: TGCGCCAGCAATCCCGCGGGTAGCGGGATAAGCTCCTACAATGAGCAGTTCTTC. This chain links TRBV10-2 with TRBJ2-1; the match to TRBD2 covers 8 bases. After removal of 7 bases from V and 0 bases from J, the junction contained 14 bases not matched to a gene. Germline V CDR1 and CDR2: WSHSY, SAAADI. The length of the CDR3 is 18 residues.

V and J are TRBV4-3 and TRBJ1-1, with TRBD1 as a possible D gene (6 bases). The CDR3 contains 11 residues. Deletions cut 8 bases from V and 6 bases from J, with 10 bases between. Germline CDR1 reads LGHNA; CDR2 reads YSLEER. The CDR3 reads CASQGQAEAFF. CDR3 DNA sequence: TGCGCCAGCCAGGGGCAGGCTGAAGCTTTCTTT.

The chain has TRBV6-5 and TRBJ2-7; D not resolved. Trimming took 0 bases from V and 3 from J, leaving 9 bases between them. Germline lookup yields CDR1 MNHEY and CDR2 SVGAGI. This CDR3 is 14 amino acids long. The CDR3 region has the DNA TGTGCCAGCAGTTACTCGGCCCCCGGCTACGAGCAGTACTTC. Encoded protein: CASSYSAPGYEQYF.

V usage is TRBV7-9 and J usage is TRBJ2-3; 9 bases are a match to TRBD1. CDR3 size: 15 residues. With 4 bases clipped from V and 3 bases from J, the junction kept 5 bases outside the gene matches. Germline V gene data show CDR1 as SEHNR and CDR2 as FQNEAQ (reference sequence). CDR3: CASSSTGTGTDTQYF. CDR3 DNA: TGTGCCAGCAGCTCGACCGGGACAGGGACAGATACGCAGTATTTT.

CDR3 sequence: CASSQVTGTLFYEQYF. In DNA, the CDR3 is TGTGCCAGCAGTCAGGTGACCGGGACATTATTCTACGAGCAGTACTTC. The V and J genes are TRBV28 and TRBJ2-7; D possibly corresponds to TRBD1 (6 bases). Germline loops: CDR1 MDHEN, CDR2 SYDVKM. V lost 5 bases to trimming and J lost 3 bases, with 20 bases between them. The CDR3 is made up of 16 amino acids. Filled out from reference TRBV28 and TRBJ2-7, the complete variable domain reads DVKVTQSSRYLVKRTGEKVFLECVQDMDHENMFWYRQDPGLGLRLIYFSYDVKMKEKGDIPEGYSVSREKKERFSLILESASTNQTSMYLCASSQVTGTLFYEQYFGPGTRLTVT.

V usage is TRBV19 and J usage is TRBJ1-1; D ambiguous. CDR3 length equals 13 residues. V gave up 3 bases and J gave up 1 base, with 6 bases separating them. Germline assignment: CDR1 LNHDA and CDR2 SQIVND (reference sequence). The CDR3 DNA is TGTGCCAGTAGTATGGGTGCGAACACTGAAGCTTTCTTT. Translation: CASSMGANTEAFF.

The V call is TRBV21-1, the J call TRBJ2-4; the table's D gene call, TRBD1, was not cross checked with the DNA. TRBV21-1 is described as a pseudogene. This CDR3 has 14 amino acids. The CDR3 reads CASSKGPGTDIQYF. The CDR3 DNA is TGTGCCAGCAGCAAAGGGCCAGGGACAGACATTCAGTACTTC.

This sequence joins TRBV29-1 and TRBJ1-2; D may be TRBD1 (5 bases). The germline gives CDR1 SQVTM, CDR2 ANQGSEA. The CDR3 is 12 amino acids. V was shortened by 4 bases and J by 7 bases, with 13 bases between the two germline ends. The CDR3 bases are TGCAGCGTTGCGGGGGAAGAGGGTGGCTACACCTTC. Translation: CSVAGEEGGYTF.

This rearrangement joins TRBV4-1 to TRBJ1-5; D possibly corresponds to TRBD1 (5 bases). Trimming left V 0 bases short and J 7 bases short, with 10 bases between. This CDR3 is 14 amino acids long. Germline CDR1 reads MGHRA; CDR2 reads YSYEKL. The chain's CDR3 is CASSQEGGAQPQHF. Written as DNA, the CDR3 is TGCGCCAGCAGCCAAGAAGGCGGGGCCCAGCCCCAGCATTTT.

The rearrangement uses TRBV11-3 and TRBJ2-7; no definite D call. Deletions cut 5 bases from V and 4 bases from J, with 12 bases between. CDR3 length equals 13 residues. Germline values: CDR1 SGHNT, CDR2 YENEEA. The CDR3 coding sequence is TGTGCCAGCAGCCAAGGCCCCACTTACGAGCAGTACTTC. Its translation: CASSQGPTYEQYF. The complete variable domain, with remaining parts taken from reference TRBV11-3 and TRBJ2-7, reads EAGVVQSPRYKIIEKKQPVAFWCNPISGHNTLYWYLQNLGQGPELLIRYENEEAVDDSQLPKDRFSAERLKGVDSTLKIQPAELGDSAVYLCASSQGPTYEQYFGPGTRLTVT.

This chain links TRBV5-1 with TRBJ2-5; 7 nucleotides agree with TRBD1. V gave up 3 bases and J gave up 4 bases; unmatched junction bases: 9. Per the germline V gene, CDR1 is SGHRS and CDR2 is YFSETQ. The CDR3 spans 15 residues. Written as DNA, the CDR3 is TGCGCCAGCAGCTCGAGACAGGGTTGGGGAGAGACCCAGTACTTC. Its protein product is CASSSRQGWGETQYF. The variable domain in full, completed from reference TRBV5-1 and TRBJ2-5, reads KAGVTQTPRYLIKTRGQQVTLSCSPISGHRSVSWYQQTPGQGLQFLFEYFSETQRNKGNFPGRFSGRQFSNSRSEMNVSTLELGDSALYLCASSSRQGWGETQYFGPGTRLLVL.

The V call is TRBV13, the J call TRBJ2-7; 11 nucleotides match TRBD2. After removal of 4 bases from V and 4 bases from J, the junction contained 9 bases not matched to a gene. The CDR3 has 16 amino acids. Germline V gene lookup returns CDR1 PRHDT and CDR2 FYEKMQ (reference sequence). CDR3 residues: CASSWTLAGEAYEQYF. The DNA for the CDR3 is TGTGCCAGCAGCTGGACACTAGCGGGAGAGGCATACGAGCAGTACTTC.

The chain joins TRBV5-1 to TRBJ1-4, with 10 bases that match TRBD1. Trimming took 3 bases from V and 6 from J; bases not matched to a gene: 2. CDR3 length equals 14 residues. Germline V gene lookup returns CDR1 SGHRS and CDR2 YFSETQ. CDR3 DNA: TGCGCCAGCAGCTACGGGACAGGGGATGAAAAACTGTTTTTT. Translation: CASSYGTGDEKLFF.

V and J are TRBV30 and TRBJ2-3, with 9 bases that match TRBD2. The germline V gene has CDR1 GTSNPN and CDR2 SVGIG (reference sequence). The ends lost 3 bases at V and 6 bases at J; junction bases unmatched: 7. The length of the CDR3 is 14 residues. The CDR3 DNA follows: TGTGCCTGGAGGCTAGCGGGAACCATGGATACGCAGTATTTT. Its protein is CAWRLAGTMDTQYF.

V gene TRBV9 combines with J gene TRBJ2-1; weak D call: TRBD2 (5 bases). The CDR3 runs 16 residues. Per the germline V gene, CDR1 is SGDLS and CDR2 is YYNGEE. Trimming stripped 3 bases from V and 0 bases from J, with 13 bases between. In nucleotides, the CDR3 is TGTGCCAGCAGCGGGACTCGGGTAGGCTCCTACAATGAGCAGTTCTTC. It translates to CASSGTRVGSYNEQFF.

CDR3 amino acids: CASSFYTYEQYF. The CDR3 DNA sequence: TGTGCCAGCAGCTTCTATACCTACGAGCAGTACTTC. J is TRBJ2-7 and V is TRBV5-5; no clear D gene. V was trimmed by 2 bases and J by 2 bases, leaving 5 bases between them. Germline assignment: CDR1 SGHKS and CDR2 YYEKEE (reference sequence). The CDR3 sequence is 12 residues long. Full variable domain (remainder filled in from reference TRBV5-5 and TRBJ2-7): DAGVTQSPTHLIKTRGQQVTLRCSPISGHKSVSWYQQVLGQGPQFIFQYYEKEERGRGNFPDRFSARQFPNYSSELNVNALLLGDSALYLCASSFYTYEQYFGPGTRLTVT.

Details on this clone: This CDR3 is also generated by other DNA sequences in the sample. The chain recombines TRBV27 with TRBJ2-1, with 8 positions matching TRBD2. V was pared by 2 bases and J by 3 bases, with 0 bases of the junction left unmatched. The CDR3 is 14 amino acids. The germline CDR1 and CDR2 sequences are MNHEY and SMNVEV (reference sequence). The CDR3 DNA reads TGTGCCAGCAGTTTACTAGCGGGCTACAATGAGCAGTTCTTC. It translates to CASSLLAGYNEQFF.

This sequence joins TRBV19 and TRBJ2-1, with 9 positions matching TRBD2. In germline, CDR1 is LNHDA, CDR2 SQIVND (reference sequence). The CDR3 is 15 residues long. Germline trimming cut 4 bases from V and 6 bases from J; bases unmatched to any gene: 7. Here the CDR3 reads CASSTTGLAGNEQFF. CDR3 nucleotides: TGTGCCAGTAGTACAACGGGACTAGCTGGCAATGAGCAGTTCTTC. Supplemented by reference TRBV19 and TRBJ2-1, the full variable domain reads DGGITQSPKYLFRKEGQNVTLSCEQNLNHDAMYWYRQDPGQGLRLIYYSQIVNDFQKGDIAEGYSVSREKKESFPLTVTSAQKNPTAFYLCASSTTGLAGNEQFFGPGTRLTVL.

The V gene is TRBV9, the J gene TRBJ2-7; D could derive from TRBD1 or TRBD2 (7 bases each). Deletions cut 4 bases from V and 2 bases from J, with 13 bases between. The CDR3 extends over 14 amino acids. CDR1 is SGDLS, CDR2 YYNGEE, per germline. The CDR3 protein is CASSPGGTTYEQYF. CDR3 bases: TGTGCCAGCAGCCCAGGGGGGACTACCTACGAGCAGTACTTC.

The gene calls are TRBV7-8 and TRBJ2-1; 7 bases map to TRBD2. Germline CDR1 reads SGHVS; CDR2 reads FQNEAQ. After removal of 8 bases from V and 7 bases from J, the junction contained 5 bases not matched to a gene. The CDR3 length is 12 residues. Written as DNA, the CDR3 is TGTGCCAGCGGGACGGGGGGTAATGAGCAGTTCTTC. It codes for CASGTGGNEQFF.

CDR3 nucleotide sequence: TGTGCCAGCAGCGTAGTCGGGAGGGCCGACGGGGAGCTGTTTTTT. This sequence encodes CASSVVGRADGELFF. The chain uses TRBV9 and TRBJ2-2; TRBD2 agrees at 8 bases. Germline V gene data show CDR1 as SGDLS and CDR2 as YYNGEE. The CDR3 loop spans 15 amino acids. Unmatched junction bases numbered 5, after V lost 0 bases and J lost 7 bases.

Comments on this clone: Distinct nucleotide sequences in the sample also encode this CDR3. The rearrangement links TRBV7-9 to TRBJ2-7; TRBD2 aligns across 11 bases. Germline V gene data show CDR1 as SEHNR and CDR2 as FQNEAQ (reference sequence). The CDR3 runs to 13 residues. V was pared by 5 bases and J by 4 bases, with 1 base of the junction left unmatched. This CDR3 reads CASSRTSGYEQYF. As DNA, the CDR3 is TGTGCCAGCAGCAGGACTAGCGGGTACGAGCAGTACTTC. The whole variable domain, filled in from reference TRBV7-9 and TRBJ2-7, reads DTGVSQNPRHKITKRGQNVTFRCDPISEHNRLYWYRQTLGQGPEFLTYFQNEAQLEKSRLLSDRFSAERPKGSFSTLEIQRTEQGDSAMYLCASSRTSGYEQYFGPGTRLTVT.

This clone has more than one count but fewer than ten. The gene calls are TRBV7-2 and TRBJ2-7; D is unresolved. The ends were cut back, 7 bases at V and 6 bases at J, with 13 bases in the middle. Germline V lookup: CDR1 SGHTA, CDR2 FQGNSA. The CDR3 sequence is 12 residues long. The CDR3 here is CASTLDFTEQYF. As DNA, the CDR3 is TGTGCCAGCACGCTAGATTTTACCGAGCAGTACTTC.

The genes are TRBV28 and TRBJ1-1; no clear D gene. The germline V and J ends were trimmed by 2 bases and 0 bases, with 7 bases remaining between them. The CDR3 has 14 residues. Germline CDR1 is MDHEN and CDR2 is SYDVKM. The CDR3 sequence is CASSLGLLNTEAFF. CDR3 in DNA: TGTGCCAGCAGTTTAGGCCTTTTGAACACTGAAGCTTTCTTT.

On this clone itself: Within the sample, other DNA sequences also encode this same CDR3. CDR3 region: CASSYSTSGSSYEQYF. CDR3 nucleotide sequence: TGTGCCAGCAGTTATTCTACTAGCGGGAGCTCCTACGAGCAGTACTTC. J is TRBJ2-7 and V is TRBV6-5; 11 positions match TRBD2. V shed 3 bases, J shed 0 bases, and the junction held 4 bases outside the gene matches. Per the germline V gene, CDR1 is MNHEY and CDR2 is SVGAGI. CDR3 length: 16 amino acids.